The rows below give T cell receptor beta chains drawn from one sample of a study of T cell responses to AZD1222 COVID-19 vaccine. Using immunoSEQ multiplex PCR, the repertoire was profiled, and TCRdb retains in-frame clones only, with some absent. The profile shows 140,000 to 150,000 clones, approximately 88% of them singletons. Sequencing was performed on peripheral blood, taken on day 0 of AZD1222 vaccination. These receptors came from an adult in good health. Both conserved end residues are part of each CDR3. D genes are given only for firm matches. The size field is filled for only some rows; it gives once, few, many or a size class.

size	D	V	J	length	CDR3	DNA
-	TRBD1	TRBV5-1	TRBJ2-5	14	CASSYGQGTETQYF	TGCGCCAGCAGCTACGGACAGGGTACGGAGACCCAGTACTTC
-	TRBD1	TRBV6-5	TRBJ1-1	13	CASSLQGGTEAFF	TGTGCCAGCAGTTTACAGGGGGGTACTGAAGCTTTCTTT
-	-	TRBV21-1	TRBJ1-2	15	CASSKSEGERYGYTF	TGTGCCAGCAGCAAATCGGAGGGAGAGAGGTATGGCTACACCTTC
few	-	TRBV2	TRBJ2-7	13	CASSSSTGSKQYF	TGTGCCAGCAGTTCATCGACTGGTAGTAAGCAGTACTTC
-	-	TRBV7-8	TRBJ1-2	14	CASSSRDNSYGYTF	TGTGCCAGCAGCTCCCGGGACAACTCCTATGGCTACACCTTC
-	TRBD1	TRBV19	TRBJ1-4	13	CASSGTDFEKLFF	TGTGCCAGTAGTGGGACAGATTTCGAAAAACTGTTTTTT
-	-	TRBV6-5	TRBJ1-5	14	CASSYSDPFQPQHF	TGTGCCAGCAGTTACTCGGACCCCTTCCAGCCCCAGCATTTT
once	-	TRBV27	TRBJ1-1	13	CASSLRSSTEAFF	TGTGCCAGCAGTTTGAGGTCCAGCACTGAAGCTTTCTTT
few	-	TRBV19	TRBJ2-7	13	CASSGPGFYEQYF	TGTGCCAGTAGTGGGCCGGGGTTTTACGAGCAGTACTTC
-	-	TRBV5-1	TRBJ2-4	14	CASSLVDSGNIQYF	TGCGCCAGCAGCTTGGTGGACAGCGGAAACATTCAGTACTTC
once	-	TRBV12-2	TRBJ2-1	16	CASRCPLAGTYNEQFF	TGTGCAAGTCGCTGTCCTCTAGCGGGGACCTACAATGAGCAGTTCTTC
-	-	TRBV10-3	TRBJ1-1	12	CAISGQTPEAFF	TGTGCCATCAGTGGTCAGACCCCTGAAGCTTTCTTT
-	-	TRBV18	TRBJ1-2	14	CASSPLGPKDGYTF	TGTGCCAGCTCACCTTTAGGCCCGAAGGACGGCTACACCTTC
-	-	TRBV19	TRBJ1-5	14	CASREGFDNQPQHF	TGTGCCAGTAGGGAAGGGTTTGACAATCAGCCCCAGCATTTT